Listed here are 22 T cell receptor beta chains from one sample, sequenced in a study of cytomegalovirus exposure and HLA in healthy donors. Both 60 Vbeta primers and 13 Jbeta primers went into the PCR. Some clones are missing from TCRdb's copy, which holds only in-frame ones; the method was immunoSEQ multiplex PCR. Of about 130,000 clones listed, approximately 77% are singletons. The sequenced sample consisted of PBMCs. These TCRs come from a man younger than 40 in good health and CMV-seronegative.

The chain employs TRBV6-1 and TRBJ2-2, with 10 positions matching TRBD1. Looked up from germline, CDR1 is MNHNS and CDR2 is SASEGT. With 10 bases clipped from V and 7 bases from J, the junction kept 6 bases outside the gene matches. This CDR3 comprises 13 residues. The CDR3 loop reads CATDRGPGGELFF. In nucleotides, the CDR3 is TGTGCCACAGACAGGGGGCCGGGCGGGGAGCTGTTTTTT.

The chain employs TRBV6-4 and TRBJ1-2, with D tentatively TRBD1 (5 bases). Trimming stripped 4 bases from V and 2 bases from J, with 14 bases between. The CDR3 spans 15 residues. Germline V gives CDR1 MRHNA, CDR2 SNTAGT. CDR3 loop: CASSAAYRSNYGYTF. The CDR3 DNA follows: TGTGCCAGCAGTGCCGCGTACAGGAGCAACTATGGCTACACCTTC.

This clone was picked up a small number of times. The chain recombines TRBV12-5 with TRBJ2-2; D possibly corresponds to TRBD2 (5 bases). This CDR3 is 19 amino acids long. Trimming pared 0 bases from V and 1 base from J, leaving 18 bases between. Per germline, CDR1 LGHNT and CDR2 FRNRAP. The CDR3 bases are TGTGCTAGTGGTTTGGTACTAATAGGCCGAGGGAAGAACACCGGGGAGCTGTTTTTT. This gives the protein CASGLVLIGRGKNTGELFF. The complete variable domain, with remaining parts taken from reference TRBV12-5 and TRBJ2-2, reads DARVTQTPRHKVTEMGQEVTMRCQPILGHNTVFWYRQTMMQGLELLAYFRNRAPLDDSGMPKDRFSAEMPDATLATLKIQPSEPRDSAVYFCASGLVLIGRGKNTGELFFGEGSRLTVL.

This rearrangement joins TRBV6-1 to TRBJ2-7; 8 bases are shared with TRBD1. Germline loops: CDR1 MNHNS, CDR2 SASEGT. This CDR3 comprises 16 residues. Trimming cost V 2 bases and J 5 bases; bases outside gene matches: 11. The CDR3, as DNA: TGTGCCAGCAGTGAACCGACAGGGGCAGGTAAAGACGAGCAGTACTTC. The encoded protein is CASSEPTGAGKDEQYF.

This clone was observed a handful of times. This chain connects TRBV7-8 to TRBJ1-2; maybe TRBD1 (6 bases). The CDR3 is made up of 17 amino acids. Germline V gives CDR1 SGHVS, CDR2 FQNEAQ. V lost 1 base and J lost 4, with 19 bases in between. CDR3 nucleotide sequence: TGTGCCAGCAGCTTAGTACGTTTCATGGACAGAGCCTATGGCTACACCTTC. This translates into CASSLVRFMDRAYGYTF. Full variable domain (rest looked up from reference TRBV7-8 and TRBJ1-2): GAGVSQSPRYKVAKRGQDVALRCDPISGHVSLFWYQQALGQGPEFLTYFQNEAQLDKSGLPSDRFFAERPEGSVSTLKIQRTQQEDSAVYLCASSLVRFMDRAYGYTFGSGTRLTVV.

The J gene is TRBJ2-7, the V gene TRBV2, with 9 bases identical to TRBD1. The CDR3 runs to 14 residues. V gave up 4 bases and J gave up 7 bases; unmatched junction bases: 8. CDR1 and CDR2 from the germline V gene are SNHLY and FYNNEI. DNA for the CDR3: TGTGCCAGCAGTGTAGAACAGGGGGCGGGAGAGCAGTACTTC. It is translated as CASSVEQGAGEQYF.

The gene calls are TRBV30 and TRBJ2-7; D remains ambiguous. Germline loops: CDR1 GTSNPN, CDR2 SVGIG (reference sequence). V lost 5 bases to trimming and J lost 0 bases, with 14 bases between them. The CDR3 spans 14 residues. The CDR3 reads CAWGDGGNSYEQYF. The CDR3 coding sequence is TGTGCCTGGGGCGACGGCGGCAACTCCTACGAGCAGTACTTC.

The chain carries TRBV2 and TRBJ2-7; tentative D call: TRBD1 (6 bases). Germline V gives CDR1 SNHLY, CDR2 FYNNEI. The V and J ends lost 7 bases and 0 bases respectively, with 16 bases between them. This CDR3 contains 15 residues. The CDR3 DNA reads TGTGCCAGCACATCACAGGGCTCCAGCTCCTACGAGCAGTACTTC. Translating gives CASTSQGSSSYEQYF.

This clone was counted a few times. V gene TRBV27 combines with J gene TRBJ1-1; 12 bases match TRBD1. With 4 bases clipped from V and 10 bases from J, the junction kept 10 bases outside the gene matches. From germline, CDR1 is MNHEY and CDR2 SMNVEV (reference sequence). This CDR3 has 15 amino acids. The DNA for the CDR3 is TGTGCCAGCAGTTCCCTGGGACAGGGGGCCCAACGAGCTTTCTTT. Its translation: CASSSLGQGAQRAFF.

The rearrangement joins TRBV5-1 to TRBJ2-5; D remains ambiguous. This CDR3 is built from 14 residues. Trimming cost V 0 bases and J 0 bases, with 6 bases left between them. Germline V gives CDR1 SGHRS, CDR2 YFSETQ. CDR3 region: CASSLDTDQETQYF. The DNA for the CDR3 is TGCGCCAGCAGCTTGGATACAGACCAAGAGACCCAGTACTTC.

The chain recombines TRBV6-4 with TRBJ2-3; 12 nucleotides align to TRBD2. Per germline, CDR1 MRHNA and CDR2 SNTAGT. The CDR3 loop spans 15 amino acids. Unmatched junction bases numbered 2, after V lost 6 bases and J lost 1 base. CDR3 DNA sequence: TGTGCCAGCAGCCGACTAGCGGGAGGCACAGATACGCAGTATTTT. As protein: CASSRLAGGTDTQYF.

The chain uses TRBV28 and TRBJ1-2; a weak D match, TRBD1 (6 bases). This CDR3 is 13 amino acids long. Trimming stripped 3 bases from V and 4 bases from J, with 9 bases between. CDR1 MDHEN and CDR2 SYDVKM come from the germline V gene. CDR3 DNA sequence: TGTGCCAGCAGTTTCACAGGGTCCTATGGCTACACCTTC. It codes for CASSFTGSYGYTF.

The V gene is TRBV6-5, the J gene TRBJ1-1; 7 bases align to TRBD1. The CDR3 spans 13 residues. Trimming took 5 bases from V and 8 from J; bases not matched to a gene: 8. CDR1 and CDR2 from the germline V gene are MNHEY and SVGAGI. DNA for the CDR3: TGTGCCAGCAGTCCCCGGACAGGCACAGAAGCTTTCTTT. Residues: CASSPRTGTEAFF.

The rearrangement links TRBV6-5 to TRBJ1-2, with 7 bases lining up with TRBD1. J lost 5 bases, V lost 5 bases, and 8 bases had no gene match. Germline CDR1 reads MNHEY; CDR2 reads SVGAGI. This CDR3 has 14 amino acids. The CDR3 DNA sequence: TGTGCCAGCAGTAGGGACAGTGGTCTATATGGCTACACCTTC. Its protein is CASSRDSGLYGYTF.

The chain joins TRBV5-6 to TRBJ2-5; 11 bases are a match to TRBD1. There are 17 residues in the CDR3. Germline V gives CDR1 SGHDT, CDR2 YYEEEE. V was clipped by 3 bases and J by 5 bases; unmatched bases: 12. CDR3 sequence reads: CASSWTGTGGVWETQYF. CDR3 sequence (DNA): TGTGCCAGCAGCTGGACCGGGACAGGGGGGGTTTGGGAGACCCAGTACTTC. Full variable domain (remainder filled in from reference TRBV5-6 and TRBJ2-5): DAGVTQSPTHLIKTRGQQVTLRCSPKSGHDTVSWYQQALGQGPQFIFQYYEEEERQRGNFPDRFSGHQFPNYSSELNVNALLLGDSALYLCASSWTGTGGVWETQYFGPGTRLLVL.

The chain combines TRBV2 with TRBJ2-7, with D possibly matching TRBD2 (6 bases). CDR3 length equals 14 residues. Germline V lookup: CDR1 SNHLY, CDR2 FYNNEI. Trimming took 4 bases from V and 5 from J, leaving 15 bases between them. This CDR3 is CASSGSGRGDEQYF. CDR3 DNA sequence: TGTGCCAGCAGTGGCAGTGGGCGCGGGGACGAGCAGTACTTC.

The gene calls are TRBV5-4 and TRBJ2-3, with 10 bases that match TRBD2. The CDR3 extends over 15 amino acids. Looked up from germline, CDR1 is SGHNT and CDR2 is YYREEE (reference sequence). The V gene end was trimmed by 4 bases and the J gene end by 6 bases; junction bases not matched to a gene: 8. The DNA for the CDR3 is TGTGCCAGCAGCCCCGGACTAGCGGAGGGGGATACGCAGTATTTT. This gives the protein CASSPGLAEGDTQYF.

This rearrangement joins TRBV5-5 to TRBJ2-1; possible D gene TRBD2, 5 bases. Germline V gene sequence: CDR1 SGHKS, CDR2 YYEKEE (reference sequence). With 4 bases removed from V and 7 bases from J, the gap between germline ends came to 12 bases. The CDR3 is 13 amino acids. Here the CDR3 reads CASSGLVWNEQFF. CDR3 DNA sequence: TGTGCCAGCAGCGGACTCGTTTGGAATGAGCAGTTCTTC.

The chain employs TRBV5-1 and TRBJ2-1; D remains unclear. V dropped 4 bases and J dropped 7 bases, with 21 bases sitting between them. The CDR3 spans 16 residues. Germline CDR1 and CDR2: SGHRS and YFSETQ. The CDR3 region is CASSRTSLPPMNEQFF. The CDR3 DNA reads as TGCGCCAGCAGCCGAACGTCACTACCCCCCATGAATGAGCAGTTCTTC. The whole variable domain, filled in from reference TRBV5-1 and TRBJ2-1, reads KAGVTQTPRYLIKTRGQQVTLSCSPISGHRSVSWYQQTPGQGLQFLFEYFSETQRNKGNFPGRFSGRQFSNSRSEMNVSTLELGDSALYLCASSRTSLPPMNEQFFGPGTRLTVL.

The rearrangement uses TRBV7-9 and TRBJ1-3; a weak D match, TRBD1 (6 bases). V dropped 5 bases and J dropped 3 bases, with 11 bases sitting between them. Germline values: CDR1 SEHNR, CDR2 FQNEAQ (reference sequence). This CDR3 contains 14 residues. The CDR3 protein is CASSRRTVGNTIYF. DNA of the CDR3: TGTGCCAGCAGCCGACGGACAGTTGGAAACACCATATATTTT.

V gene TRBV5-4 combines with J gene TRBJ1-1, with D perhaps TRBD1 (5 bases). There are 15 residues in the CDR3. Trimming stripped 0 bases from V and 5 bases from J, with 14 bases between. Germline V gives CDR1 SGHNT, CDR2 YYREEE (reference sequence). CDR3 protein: CASSLAGGRGTEAFF. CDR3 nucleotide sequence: TGTGCCAGCAGCTTGGCGGGGGGAAGAGGAACTGAAGCTTTCTTT.

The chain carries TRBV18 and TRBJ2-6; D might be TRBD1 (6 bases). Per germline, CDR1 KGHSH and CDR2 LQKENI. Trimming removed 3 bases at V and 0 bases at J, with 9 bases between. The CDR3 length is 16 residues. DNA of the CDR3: TGTGCCAGCTCACCGCGGACAGACTCTGGGGCCAACGTCCTGACTTTC. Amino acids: CASSPRTDSGANVLTF.